These 9 T cell receptor beta chains were all obtained from the same sample, sequenced in a study of shared clonotypes between healthy human individuals. TCRdb's copy holds only in-frame clones and misses some; the assay was immunoSEQ multiplex PCR. The sample lists millions of clones, around nine tenths seen once, with 0.14% in the top ten. Sequencing was performed on naive CD4+ T cells sorted from blood. Subset meaning: CD45RA+ positively selected. These receptors were collected from a man aged 18-30 years in good health.

V and J are TRBV4-3 and TRBJ2-2, with D perhaps matching TRBD2 (6 bases). The CDR3 consists of 16 residues. The V end was cut by 0 bases, the J end by 7 bases, with 15 bases between. The germline V gene has CDR1 LGHNA and CDR2 YSLEER. The CDR3 loop is CASSQELAVPGGELFF. The CDR3 DNA follows: TGCGCCAGCAGCCAAGAACTAGCTGTCCCCGGCGGGGAGCTGTTTTTT.

To note about this clone: The sample carries other DNA sequences with the same CDR3. The chain is built from TRBV28 and TRBJ1-2; D possibly corresponds to TRBD1 (6 bases). Germline values: CDR1 MDHEN, CDR2 SYDVKM. Trimming shortened V by 2 bases and J by 4 bases, and 8 bases separated the two germline ends. The CDR3 contains 13 residues. CDR3 residues: CASSLRTAYGYTF. The CDR3 nucleotides are TGTGCCAGCAGTTTAAGGACAGCCTATGGCTACACCTTC.

The gene calls are TRBV29-1 and TRBJ1-3, with D tentatively TRBD1 (6 bases). This CDR3 comprises 15 residues. CDR1 is SQVTM, CDR2 ANQGSEA, per germline. Trimming stripped 7 bases from V and 4 bases from J, with 20 bases between. CDR3 sequence reads: CSAGPATGLGNTIYF. In DNA form, the CDR3 reads TGCAGCGCGGGACCGGCTACAGGGCTCGGAAACACCATATATTTT.

The CDR3 region is CASSPGGGWRTEAFF. DNA for the CDR3: TGTGCCAGCAGCCCAGGGGGGGGATGGAGAACTGAAGCTTTCTTT. The V gene is TRBV9, the J gene TRBJ1-1; TRBD1 matches 7 bases. The V gene end was trimmed by 4 bases and the J gene end by 5 bases; junction bases not matched to a gene: 11. The CDR3 loop spans 15 amino acids. CDR1 is SGDLS and CDR2 is YYNGEE in the germline V gene.

The V call is TRBV4-1, the J call TRBJ1-5; no reliable D call. With 1 base removed from V and 3 bases from J, the gap between germline ends came to 16 bases. Germline values: CDR1 MGHRA, CDR2 YSYEKL. CDR3 length equals 17 residues. The CDR3 here is CASSQVGQSFPNQPQHF. CDR3 sequence (DNA): TGCGCCAGCAGCCAAGTAGGGCAGTCCTTTCCCAATCAGCCCCAGCATTTT.

V is TRBV5-4 and J is TRBJ1-6; D is possibly TRBD1 (6 bases). This CDR3 is 15 amino acids long. Trimming pared 4 bases from V and 5 bases from J, leaving 13 bases between. Germline V gene data show CDR1 as SGHNT and CDR2 as YYREEE (reference sequence). In DNA form, the CDR3 reads TGTGCCAGCAGCCGGGACATATATGATAATTCACCCCTCCACTTT. Translating it yields CASSRDIYDNSPLHF.

The genes are TRBV28 and TRBJ1-1, with unresolved D. This CDR3 has 14 amino acids. V gave up 7 bases and J gave up 0 bases, with 12 bases separating them. CDR1 and CDR2 (germline): MDHEN, SYDVKM. This chain's CDR3 is CASTRRPMNTEAFF. The DNA for the CDR3 is TGTGCCAGCACCCGGAGACCCATGAACACTGAAGCTTTCTTT.

On this clone itself: The same CDR3 is also encoded by other DNA sequences in this sample. The V call is TRBV6-1, the J call TRBJ1-5, with D unclear. V dropped 2 bases and J dropped 0 bases, with 2 bases sitting between them. From germline, CDR1 is MNHNS and CDR2 SASEGT. The CDR3 totals 13 residues. This CDR3 reads CASSEHSNQPQHF. The CDR3 DNA reads as TGTGCCAGCAGTGAACATAGCAATCAGCCCCAGCATTTT.

The chain employs TRBV7-2 and TRBJ2-5; a possible D gene is TRBD1 (6 bases). The CDR3 runs to 14 residues. The V gene lost 1 base and the J gene lost 4 bases, with 10 bases spanning the gap. Germline loops: CDR1 SGHTA, CDR2 FQGNSA. This CDR3 reads CASSLDRARETQYF. CDR3 DNA sequence: TGTGCCAGCAGCTTAGACAGGGCCCGAGAGACCCAGTACTTC.